Below, one T cell receptor beta chain is given with its context. Some clones are missing from TCRdb's copy, which holds only in-frame ones; the method was immunoSEQ multiplex PCR. The sample has around 230,000 clones, roughly 88% seen once; the top ten hold 2% to 2.5%. This sample stems from a study of blood T cell repertoires in COVID-19. Study information: PBMCs, B-cell-depleted T cells, or T cells were the source of the cDNA or gDNA that made up the material.

Input material: peripheral blood. The TCR originated in a man in his forties or fifties who had recovered from COVID-19.

CDR3 sequence (DNA): TGTGCCAGCAGTGAACCGGGAGTGGGGGCCTACGAGCAGTACTTC. Translation: CASSEPGVGAYEQYF. This chain connects TRBV25-1 to TRBJ2-7; possible D gene TRBD2, 6 bases. CDR3 size: 15 residues. Looked up from germline, CDR1 is MGHDK and CDR2 is SYGVNS. Trimming cost V 2 bases and J 2 bases, with 13 bases left between them.